The following is a T cell receptor (beta chain) sequence with its context. The data were obtained in a study of blood T cell repertoires in COVID-19. Overall study: Nucleic acid was either cDNA or gDNA, and it came from T cells, B-cell-depleted T cells, or PBMCs.

The assay was immunoSEQ multiplex PCR, and TCRdb's table has in-frame clones only and misses some. Of more than 120,000 clones in the sample, 70% to 90% were seen once. Germline V gene sequence: CDR1 MGHDK, CDR2 SYGVNS. The CDR3 is 16 residues long. V lost 2 bases and J lost 0; bases outside the gene matches: 4. This sequence was found in a human donor with acute or convalescent COVID-19. The donor label of this sample is uncertain. The chain uses TRBV25-1 and TRBJ2-1; 7 bases agree with TRBD1. The specimen was peripheral blood. DNA of the CDR3: TGTGCCAGCAGTGAAGCGTCAGGGGGCTCCTACAATGAGCAGTTCTTC. Residues: CASSEASGGSYNEQFF.